The 3 T cell receptor beta chains below were found in one sample sequenced in a study of cytomegalovirus exposure and HLA in healthy donors. PCR employed 60 Vbeta and 13 Jbeta primers. Sequenced by immunoSEQ multiplex PCR; TCRdb stores in-frame clones only, minus some. The sample includes 150,000 or so clones, 76% of them seen just once. The sample taken for sequencing was PBMCs. The receptor set was obtained from a female donor in good health and CMV-seronegative.

The V and J genes are TRBV4-1 and TRBJ2-7, with 8 bases that match TRBD1. The CDR3 totals 15 residues. After removal of 5 bases from V and 5 bases from J, the junction contained 11 bases not matched to a gene. CDR1 is MGHRA and CDR2 is YSYEKL in the germline V gene. The CDR3 coding sequence is TGCGCCAGCAGCTCACCGACAGGGGCGAATCACGAGCAGTACTTC. Its protein is CASSSPTGANHEQYF.

This clone was counted between two and nine times. The V gene is TRBV7-2, the J gene TRBJ2-1; unclear D gene. The germline V gene encodes CDR1 SGHTA and CDR2 FQGNSA. The CDR3 is 13 residues long. V lost 7 bases and J 3 bases, leaving 10 bases between the germline ends. In nucleotides, the CDR3 is TGTGCCAGCACGAATCAGGACTACAATGAGCAGTTCTTC. Protein: CASTNQDYNEQFF.

The V gene is TRBV5-6, the J gene TRBJ1-5; maybe TRBD1 (6 bases). The CDR3 has 14 amino acids. Germline V CDR1 and CDR2: SGHDT, YYEEEE. V was clipped by 3 bases and J by 2 bases, with 9 bases between them. CDR3: CASSWGQGNQPQHF. CDR3 bases: TGTGCCAGCAGCTGGGGGCAGGGCAATCAGCCCCAGCATTTT.